Each of the 20 T cell receptor beta chains below was sequenced from the same sample in a study of T-cell memory formation after mild COVID-19 (dated by TCRdb to the early 2020s). Libraries were built with 5' RACE. For sequencing, an Illumina NovaSeq 6000 was employed. The raw public reads went through TCRdb reprocessing: fastp at Q25, MiXCR clone calling, in-frame beta chains kept. Each record represents a unique CDR3 protein, reported with the most common genes and DNA among its rows. This sample lists hundreds of thousands of distinct CDR3 sequences; about 20% were detected once. Roughly 8.1% of the sample comes from the top ten. Sequencing input: PBMCs or a T cell subset sorted from them (not recorded which). These receptors all come from an adult woman who had mild COVID-19 (a few samples of this study predate the infection). The sample titles of this study are shuffled in the database, so cell type and time point are left out; the donor was told from shared clones.

This clonotype was detected only a few times. This chain joins TRBV15 and TRBJ2-5; 12 nucleotides line up with TRBD2. Germline V gene lookup returns CDR1 LNHNV and CDR2 YYDKDF (reference sequence). The CDR3 is made up of 15 amino acids. The V segment lost 1 base and the J segment 5 bases; nucleotides outside the gene matches: 2. CDR3 protein: CATSRATSGSETQYF. The CDR3 nucleotides are TGTGCCACCAGCAGAGCGACTAGCGGGAGTGAGACCCAGTACTTC.

V and J are TRBV3-1 and TRBJ1-2; D call uncertain. This CDR3 comprises 13 residues. Per germline, CDR1 LGHDT and CDR2 YNNKEL (reference sequence). The V and J ends lost 4 bases and 4 bases respectively, with 10 bases between them. The CDR3 nucleotides read TGTGCCAGCAGCCGAAGTAAGAGCTATGGCTACACCTTC. Protein sequence: CASSRSKSYGYTF.

The chain has TRBV29-1 and TRBJ2-5; TRBD1 might be the D (5 bases). The CDR3 is 15 amino acids. Trimming stripped 8 bases from V and 2 bases from J, with 21 bases between. Germline CDR1 SQVTM, CDR2 ANQGSEA. Written as DNA, the CDR3 is TGCAGCACCATGAGTGAGACAGAACCACAAGAGACCCAGTACTTC. It codes for CSTMSETEPQETQYF.

This clonotype was picked up a small number of times. The chain links TRBV12-3 or TRBV12-4 to TRBJ2-3; D is undetermined. V lost 2 bases and J lost 3, with 12 bases in between. The CDR3 contains 15 residues. In DNA, the CDR3 is TGTGCCAGCAGTTTATCCTCTAGTGGGACAGATACGCAGTATTTT. Translating gives CASSLSSSGTDTQYF.

This clonotype has just a few counts. This chain connects TRBV24-1 to TRBJ1-2; no reliable D call. Germline V gene lookup returns CDR1 KGHDR and CDR2 SFDVKD. With 5 bases removed from V and 6 bases from J, the gap between germline ends came to 9 bases. This CDR3 region has 12 residues. CDR3 loop: CATSGVEDGYTF. The DNA of the CDR3 is TGTGCCACCAGTGGCGTGGAGGATGGCTACACCTTC.

This clonotype was seen a handful of times. This rearrangement joins TRBV12-3 or TRBV12-4 to TRBJ1-2; 7 bases match TRBD1. The CDR3 extends over 17 amino acids. J gave up 2 bases and V 6 bases, and 15 bases lay outside the gene matches. This chain's CDR3 is CASSNRGQREGNYGYTF. CDR3 nucleotide sequence: TGTGCCAGCAGCAACAGGGGACAAAGAGAGGGCAACTATGGCTACACCTTC.

This clonotype was detected only a few times. The chain couples TRBV3-1 to TRBJ2-6; perhaps TRBD1 as D (6 bases). Trimming pared 3 bases from V and 2 bases from J, leaving 8 bases between. The CDR3 consists of 15 residues. In germline, CDR1 is LGHDT, CDR2 YNNKEL (reference sequence). The CDR3 protein is CASSHPGAGANVLTF. The CDR3 DNA reads TGTGCCAGCAGCCACCCAGGGGCTGGGGCCAACGTCCTGACTTTC.

This rearrangement joins TRBV5-1 to TRBJ2-5; D might be TRBD2 (5 bases). CDR3 length: 14 amino acids. The germline gives CDR1 SGHRS, CDR2 YFSETQ. V was clipped by 1 base and J by 5 bases, with 12 bases between them. In nucleotides, the CDR3 is TGCGCCAGCAGCTTGTCCGGGATGGGGGAGACCCAGTACTTC. Translation gives CASSLSGMGETQYF.

V and J are TRBV19 and TRBJ2-1; D gene unclear. The CDR3 spans 14 residues. CDR1 LNHDA and CDR2 SQIVND come from the germline V gene (reference sequence). Trimming stripped 6 bases from V and 5 bases from J, with 14 bases between. The chain's CDR3 is CASSLWVGNNEQFF. In nucleotides, the CDR3 is TGTGCCAGTAGCCTATGGGTCGGCAACAATGAGCAGTTCTTC.

The rearrangement joins TRBV25-1 to TRBJ2-5; 10 bases match TRBD1. Germline V lookup: CDR1 MGHDK, CDR2 SYGVNS. This CDR3 contains 15 residues. V was pared by 6 bases and J by 0 bases, with 4 bases of the junction left unmatched. Here the CDR3 DNA reads TGTGCCAGCAGCTCGGGACAGGGGTACCAAGAGACCCAGTACTTC. Its protein product is CASSSGQGYQETQYF.

This clonotype was found a few times. This chain uses TRBV7-2 with TRBJ1-4; 7 nucleotides align to TRBD1. Germline lookup yields CDR1 SGHTA and CDR2 FQGNSA. CDR3 length: 14 amino acids. V was clipped by 3 bases and J by 8 bases; unmatched bases: 6. CDR3 bases: TGTGCCAGCAGCTTTCAGGGGGGCCACGAAAAACTGTTTTTT. Its protein is CASSFQGGHEKLFF.

This clonotype was seen a few times. V usage is TRBV5-1 and J usage is TRBJ1-4, with no clear D. The germline V gene encodes CDR1 SGHRS and CDR2 YFSETQ. The germline V and J ends were trimmed by 4 bases and 3 bases, with 19 bases remaining between them. The CDR3 totals 17 residues. Here the CDR3 reads CASSPGLTTNANEKLFF. The CDR3 nucleotides read TGCGCCAGCAGCCCCGGGCTAACGACAAATGCTAATGAAAAACTGTTTTTT. The whole variable domain, remainder taken from reference TRBV5-1 and TRBJ1-4, is KAGVTQTPRYLIKTRGQQVTLSCSPISGHRSVSWYQQTPGQGLQFLFEYFSETQRNKGNFPGRFSGRQFSNSRSEMNVSTLELGDSALYLCASSPGLTTNANEKLFFGSGTQLSVL.

The chain joins TRBV27 to TRBJ2-5; 10 nucleotides align to TRBD1. Trimming at V came to 8 bases and at J to 2 bases, leaving 8 bases not matched to a gene. Germline V gives CDR1 MNHEY, CDR2 SMNVEV (reference sequence). CDR3 size: 15 residues. The CDR3 coding sequence is TGTGCCAGCGGCCGGGACAGGGGTTGGCAAGAGACCCAGTACTTC. Amino acids: CASGRDRGWQETQYF.

CDR3 coding DNA: TGTGCCAGCAGCTTGCTTGCCGAGGGCTACACCTTC. Its translation is CASSLLAEGYTF. The rearrangement links TRBV7-9 to TRBJ1-2; D gene uncertain. Trimming cost V 3 bases and J 8 bases, with 10 bases left between them. This CDR3 has 12 amino acids. Germline lookup yields CDR1 SEHNR and CDR2 FQNEAQ (reference sequence).

The chain combines TRBV20-1 with TRBJ2-1; a weak D match, TRBD2 (5 bases). The CDR3 sequence is 11 residues long. Germline values: CDR1 DFQATT, CDR2 SNEGSKA (reference sequence). Trimming pared 7 bases from V and 10 bases from J, leaving 14 bases between. CDR3: CSGTAGVEQFF. The CDR3 bases are TGCAGTGGCACGGCGGGCGTGGAGCAGTTCTTC.

This rearrangement joins TRBV12-3 or TRBV12-4 to TRBJ2-7, with 8 nucleotides matching TRBD1. With V trimmed by 5 bases and J by 5 bases, 11 bases remained unmatched. CDR3 size: 15 residues. The DNA of the CDR3 is TGTGCCAGCAGTCTGGTTCGGGACAGGAAAAACGAGCAGTACTTC. It codes for CASSLVRDRKNEQYF.

The genes are TRBV30 and TRBJ2-1; no clear D gene. V shed 0 bases and J shed 9 bases, with 9 bases lying between them. Germline lookup yields CDR1 GTSNPN and CDR2 SVGIG (reference sequence). This CDR3 has 12 amino acids. The chain's CDR3 is CAWSVMGGEQFF. In DNA form, the CDR3 reads TGTGCCTGGAGTGTAATGGGTGGTGAGCAGTTCTTC.

This clonotype has only a few counts. The V call is TRBV18, the J call TRBJ1-1; TRBD1 is a possible D gene (5 bases). This CDR3 is built from 13 residues. The V end was cut by 6 bases, the J end by 5 bases, with 13 bases between. CDR1 KGHSH and CDR2 LQKENI come from the germline V gene. The chain's CDR3 is CASSAKRGTEAFF. Here the CDR3 DNA reads TGTGCCAGCTCCGCGAAGCGGGGGACTGAAGCTTTCTTT.

J is TRBJ2-1 and V is TRBV4-1, with unresolved D. This CDR3 comprises 16 residues. Trimming took 0 bases from V and 6 from J, leaving 15 bases between them. Germline CDR1 reads MGHRA; CDR2 reads YSYEKL. CDR3 sequence (DNA): TGCGCCAGCAGCCAAGATCGCGGTAGCCTCAGCAATGAGCAGTTCTTC. Encoded protein: CASSQDRGSLSNEQFF.

This chain connects TRBV5-1 to TRBJ2-4; 8 nucleotides match TRBD2. The J segment lost 9 bases and the V segment lost 5 bases, leaving 16 bases of the junction unmatched. The CDR3 runs to 16 residues. Germline V gives CDR1 SGHRS, CDR2 YFSETQ. The CDR3 protein is CASRPGTRSIGGIQYF. CDR3 nucleotide sequence: TGCGCCAGCAGGCCCGGGACTAGATCCATTGGCGGCATTCAGTACTTC.